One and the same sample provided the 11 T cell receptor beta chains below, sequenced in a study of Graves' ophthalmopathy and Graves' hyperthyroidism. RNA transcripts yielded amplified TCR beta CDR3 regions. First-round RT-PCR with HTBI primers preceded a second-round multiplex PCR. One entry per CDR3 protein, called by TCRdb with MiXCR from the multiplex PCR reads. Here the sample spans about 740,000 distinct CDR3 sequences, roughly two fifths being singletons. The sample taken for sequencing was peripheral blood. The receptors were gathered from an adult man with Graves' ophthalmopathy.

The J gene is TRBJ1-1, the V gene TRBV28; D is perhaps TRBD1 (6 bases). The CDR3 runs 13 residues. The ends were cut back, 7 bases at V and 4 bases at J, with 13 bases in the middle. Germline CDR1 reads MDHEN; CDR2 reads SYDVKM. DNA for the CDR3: TGTGCCAGCACCAAGGGAGGGGGCACTGAAGCTTTCTTT. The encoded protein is CASTKGGGTEAFF.

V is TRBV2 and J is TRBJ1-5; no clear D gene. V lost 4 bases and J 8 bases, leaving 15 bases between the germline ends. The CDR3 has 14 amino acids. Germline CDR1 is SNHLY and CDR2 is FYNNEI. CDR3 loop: CASSARGLEEPQHF. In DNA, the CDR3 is TGTGCCAGCAGTGCACGAGGTCTTGAGGAGCCCCAGCATTTT.

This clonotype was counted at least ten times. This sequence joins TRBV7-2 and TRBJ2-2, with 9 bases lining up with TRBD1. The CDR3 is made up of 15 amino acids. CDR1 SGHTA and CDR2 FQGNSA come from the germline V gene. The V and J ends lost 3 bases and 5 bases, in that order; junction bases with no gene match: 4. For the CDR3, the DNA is TGTGCCAGCAGCTTCACAGGGGGCGGAACCGGGGAGCTGTTTTTT. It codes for CASSFTGGGTGELFF.

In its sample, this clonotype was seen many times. The CDR3 sequence is CASSLGLVGYTF. Here the CDR3 DNA reads TGTGCCAGCAGCTTGGGTTTGGTGGGATACACCTTC. The chain links TRBV7-9 to TRBJ1-2, with D unclear. The V gene's germline CDR1 is SEHNR and CDR2 FQNEAQ (reference sequence). The CDR3 sequence is 12 residues long. V was cut by 3 bases and J by 11 bases, with 13 bases left in between. Full variable domain (remainder filled in from reference TRBV7-9 and TRBJ1-2): DTGVSQNPRHKITKRGQNVTFRCDPISEHNRLYWYRQTLGQGPEFLTYFQNEAQLEKSRLLSDRFSAERPKGSFSTLEIQRTEQGDSAMYLCASSLGLVGYTFGSGTRLTVV.

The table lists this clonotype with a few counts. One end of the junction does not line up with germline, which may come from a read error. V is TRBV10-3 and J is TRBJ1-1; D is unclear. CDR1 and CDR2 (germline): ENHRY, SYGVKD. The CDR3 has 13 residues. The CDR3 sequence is CASSEAYYGMTFF. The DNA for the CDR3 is TGTGCCAGCAGTGAAGCTTACTACGGCATGACTTTCTTT.

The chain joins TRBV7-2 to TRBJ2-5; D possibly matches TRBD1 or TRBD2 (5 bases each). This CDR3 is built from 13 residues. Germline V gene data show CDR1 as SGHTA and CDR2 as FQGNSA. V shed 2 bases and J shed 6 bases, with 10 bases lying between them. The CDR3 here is CASSLFGAQTQYF. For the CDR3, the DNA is TGTGCCAGCAGCTTATTCGGGGCGCAGACCCAGTACTTC. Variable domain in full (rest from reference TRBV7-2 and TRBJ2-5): GAGVSQSPSNKVTEKGKDVELRCDPISGHTALYWYRQSLGQGLEFLIYFQGNSAPDKSGLPSDRFSAERTGGSVSTLTIQRTQQEDSAVYLCASSLFGAQTQYFGPGTRLLVL.

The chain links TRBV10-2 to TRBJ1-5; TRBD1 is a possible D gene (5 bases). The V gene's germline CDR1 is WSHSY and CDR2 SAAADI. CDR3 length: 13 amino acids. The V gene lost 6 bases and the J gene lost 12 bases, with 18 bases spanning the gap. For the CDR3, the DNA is TGCGCCAGCAGCACTAGCGGGGGTCCGATCCAGCATTTT. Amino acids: CASSTSGGPIQHF.

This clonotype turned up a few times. The CDR3 nucleotides read TGTGCCAGCAGCACTGCCGGGACAGGGAGCCCGCAGTACTTC. The encoded protein is CASSTAGTGSPQYF. V usage is TRBV11-1 and J usage is TRBJ2-7; 9 bases align to TRBD1. CDR1 SGHAT and CDR2 FQDESV come from the germline V gene (reference sequence). Trimming took 5 bases from V and 9 from J; bases not matched to a gene: 11. The CDR3 runs 14 residues.

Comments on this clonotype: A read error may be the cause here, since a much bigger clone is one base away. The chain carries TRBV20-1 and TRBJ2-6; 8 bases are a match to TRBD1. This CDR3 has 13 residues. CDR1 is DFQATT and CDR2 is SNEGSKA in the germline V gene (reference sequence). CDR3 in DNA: TGCAGTGCTCAGGGGGCTGGGGCCAACGTCCCGACTTTC. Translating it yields CSAQGAGANVPTF.

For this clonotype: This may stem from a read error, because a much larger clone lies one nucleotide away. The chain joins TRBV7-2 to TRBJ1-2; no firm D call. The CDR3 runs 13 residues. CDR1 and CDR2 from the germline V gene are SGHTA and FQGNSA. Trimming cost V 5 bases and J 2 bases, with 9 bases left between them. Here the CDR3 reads CASSAENNYGYTF. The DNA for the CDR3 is TGTGCCAGCAGCGCCGAGAACAACTATGGCTACACCTTC.

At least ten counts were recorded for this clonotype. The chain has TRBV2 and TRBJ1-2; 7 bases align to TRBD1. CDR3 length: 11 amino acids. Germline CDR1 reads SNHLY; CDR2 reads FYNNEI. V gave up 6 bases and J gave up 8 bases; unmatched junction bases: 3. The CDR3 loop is CASRKQGGYTF. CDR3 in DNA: TGTGCCAGCAGAAAACAGGGGGGCTACACCTTC.